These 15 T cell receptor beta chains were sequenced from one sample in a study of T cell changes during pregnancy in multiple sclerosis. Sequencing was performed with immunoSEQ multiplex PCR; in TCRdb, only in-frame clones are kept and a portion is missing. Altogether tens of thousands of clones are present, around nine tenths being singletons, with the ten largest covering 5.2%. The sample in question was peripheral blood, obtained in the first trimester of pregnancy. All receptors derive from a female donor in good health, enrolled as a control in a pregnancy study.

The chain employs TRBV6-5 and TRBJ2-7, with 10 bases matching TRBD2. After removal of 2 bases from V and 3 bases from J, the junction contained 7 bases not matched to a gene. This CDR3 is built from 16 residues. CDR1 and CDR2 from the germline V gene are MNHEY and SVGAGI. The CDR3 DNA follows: TGTGCCAGCAGTTACCGGAGTAGCGGGAGGAACTACGAGCAGTACTTC. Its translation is CASSYRSSGRNYEQYF.

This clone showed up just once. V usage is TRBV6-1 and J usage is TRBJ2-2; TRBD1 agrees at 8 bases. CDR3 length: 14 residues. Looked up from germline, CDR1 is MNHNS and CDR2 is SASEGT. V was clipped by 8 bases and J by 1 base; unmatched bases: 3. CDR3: CASSGTGNTGELFF. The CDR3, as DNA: TGTGCCAGCTCCGGGACAGGGAACACCGGGGAGCTGTTTTTT.

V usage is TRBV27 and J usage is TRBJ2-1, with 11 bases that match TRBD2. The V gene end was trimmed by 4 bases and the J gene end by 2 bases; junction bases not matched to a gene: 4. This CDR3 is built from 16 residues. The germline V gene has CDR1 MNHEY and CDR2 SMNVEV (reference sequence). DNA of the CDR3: TGTGCCAGCAGTTCTTTTAGCGGGGGGGCCTACAATGAGCAGTTCTTC. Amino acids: CASSSFSGGAYNEQFF.

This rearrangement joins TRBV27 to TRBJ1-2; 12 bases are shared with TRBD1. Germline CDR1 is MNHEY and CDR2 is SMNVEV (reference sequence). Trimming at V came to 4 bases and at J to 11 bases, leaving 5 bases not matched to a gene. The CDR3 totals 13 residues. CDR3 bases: TGTGCCAGCAGTTCGGGACAGGGGGCAAGATACACCTTC. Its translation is CASSSGQGARYTF.

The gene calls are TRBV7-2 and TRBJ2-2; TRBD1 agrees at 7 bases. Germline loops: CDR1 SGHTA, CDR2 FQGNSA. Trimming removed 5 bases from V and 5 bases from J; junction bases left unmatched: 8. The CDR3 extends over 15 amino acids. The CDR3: CASSPAGGETGELFF. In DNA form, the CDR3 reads TGTGCCAGCAGCCCCGCAGGGGGAGAGACCGGGGAGCTGTTTTTT.

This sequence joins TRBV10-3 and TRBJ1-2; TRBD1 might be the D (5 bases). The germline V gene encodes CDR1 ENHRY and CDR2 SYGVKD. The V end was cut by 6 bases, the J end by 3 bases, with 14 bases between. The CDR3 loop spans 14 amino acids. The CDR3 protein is CAIRSGGSDYGYTF. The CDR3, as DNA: TGTGCCATCAGGTCCGGGGGGAGTGACTATGGCTACACCTTC.

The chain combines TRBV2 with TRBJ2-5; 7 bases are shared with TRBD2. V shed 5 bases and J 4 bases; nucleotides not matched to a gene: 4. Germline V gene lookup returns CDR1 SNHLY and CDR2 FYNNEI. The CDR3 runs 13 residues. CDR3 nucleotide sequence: TGTGCCAGCAGTCGCGGGAGAGGAGAGACCCAGTACTTC. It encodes CASSRGRGETQYF.

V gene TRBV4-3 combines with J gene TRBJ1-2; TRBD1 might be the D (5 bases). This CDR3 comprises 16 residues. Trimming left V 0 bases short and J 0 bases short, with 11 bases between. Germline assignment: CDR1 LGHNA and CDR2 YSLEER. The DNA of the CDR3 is TGCGCCAGCAGCCAAGAAGGAGGGGACTCTAACTATGGCTACACCTTC. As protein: CASSQEGGDSNYGYTF.

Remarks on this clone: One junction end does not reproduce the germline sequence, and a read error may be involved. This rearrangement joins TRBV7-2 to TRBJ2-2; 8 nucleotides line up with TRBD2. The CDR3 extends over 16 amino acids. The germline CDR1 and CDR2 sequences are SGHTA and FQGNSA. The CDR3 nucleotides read TGTGCCAGCAGCTTAGTGGGCGGGGGGAACCCCGGGGAGCTGTTTTTT. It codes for CASSLVGGGNPGELFF. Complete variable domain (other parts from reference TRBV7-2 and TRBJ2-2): GAGVSQSPSNKVTEKGKDVELRCDPISGHTALYWYRQSLGQGLEFLIYFQGNSAPDKSGLPSDRFSAERTGGSVSTLTIQRTQQEDSAVYLCASSLVGGGNPGELFFGEGSRLTVL.

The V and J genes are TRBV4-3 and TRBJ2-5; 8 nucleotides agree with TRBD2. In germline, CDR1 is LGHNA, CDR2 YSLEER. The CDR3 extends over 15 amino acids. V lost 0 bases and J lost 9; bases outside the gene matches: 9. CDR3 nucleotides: TGCGCCAGCAGCCAAGACCACAGCGGGGGAGTGGCCCAGTACTTC. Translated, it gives CASSQDHSGGVAQYF.

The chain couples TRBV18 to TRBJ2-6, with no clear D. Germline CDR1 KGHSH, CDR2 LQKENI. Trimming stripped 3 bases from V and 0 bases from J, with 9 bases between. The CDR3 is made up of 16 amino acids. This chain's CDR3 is CASSPLPSSGANVLTF. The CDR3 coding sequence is TGTGCCAGCTCACCTCTCCCGTCCTCTGGGGCCAACGTCCTGACTTTC.

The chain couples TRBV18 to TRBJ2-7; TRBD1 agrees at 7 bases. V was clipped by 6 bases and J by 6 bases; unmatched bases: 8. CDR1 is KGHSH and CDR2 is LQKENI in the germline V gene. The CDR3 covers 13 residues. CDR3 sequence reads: CASSRPTGSEQYF. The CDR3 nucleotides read TGTGCCAGCTCCCGACCGACAGGGAGCGAGCAGTACTTC.

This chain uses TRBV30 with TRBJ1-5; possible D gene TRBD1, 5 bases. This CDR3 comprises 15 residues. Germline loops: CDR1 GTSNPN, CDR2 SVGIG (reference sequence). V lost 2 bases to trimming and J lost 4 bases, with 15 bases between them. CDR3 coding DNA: TGTGCCTGGAGTTCGGGGGGGGAGGGAAATCAGCCCCAGCATTTT. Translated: CAWSSGGEGNQPQHF.

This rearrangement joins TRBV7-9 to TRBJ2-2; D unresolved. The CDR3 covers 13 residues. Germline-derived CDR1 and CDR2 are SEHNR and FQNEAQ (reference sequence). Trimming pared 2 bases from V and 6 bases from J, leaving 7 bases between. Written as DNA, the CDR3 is TGTGCCAGCAGCTTATTGGGCGCCGGGGAGCTGTTTTTT. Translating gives CASSLLGAGELFF.

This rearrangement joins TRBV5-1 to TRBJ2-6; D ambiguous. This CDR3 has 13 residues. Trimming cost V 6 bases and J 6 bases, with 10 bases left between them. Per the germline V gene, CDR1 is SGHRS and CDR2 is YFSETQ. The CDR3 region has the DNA TGCGCCAGCATGGGCCCTCCGGCCAACGTCCTGACTTTC. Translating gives CASMGPPANVLTF.